The 5 T cell receptor beta chains presented below share a single source sample, sequenced in a study of PD-1 blockade in classical Hodgkin lymphoma (dated by TCRdb to the early 2020s). The protocol used for the library was the immunoSEQ multiplex PCR assay. TCRdb obtained this table from immuneACCESS and retained in-frame rearrangements with V and J assigned. These tables miss some clones; where compared with another copy, unresolved V genes account for less than half of the shortfall, and the remainder is unexplained. This sample holds some 100,000 clones; around 89% were observed only once. The ten largest clones take up around 6.6% of the sample. Explained via the paper, the time point label denotes: cycle 2 day 1 (C2D1) of nivolumab. Relapse after autologous stem cell transplantation had occurred in all trial patients, and cohorts A, B and C were distinguished by prior brentuximab vedotin exposure.

The sequences come from peripheral blood mononuclear cells (PBMCs), collected before the second cycle of nivolumab. These receptors all come from a human donor with classical Hodgkin lymphoma.

The chain is built from TRBV6-5 and TRBJ2-7; the match to TRBD1 covers 7 bases. Germline CDR1 reads MNHEY; CDR2 reads SVGAGI. Trimming took 4 bases from V and 2 from J; bases not matched to a gene: 11. The CDR3 sequence is 16 residues long. The CDR3 region has the DNA TGTGCCAGCAGTTTGAGGGGGCCCACTTTTCCCTACGAGCAGTACTTC. Amino acid sequence: CASSLRGPTFPYEQYF.

The chain has TRBV19 and TRBJ2-5; TRBD2 aligns across 7 bases. Germline CDR1 reads LNHDA; CDR2 reads SQIVND (reference sequence). J lost 2 bases, V lost 8 bases, and 8 bases had no gene match. The CDR3 loop spans 14 amino acids. CDR3 sequence: CASSDGGGQETQYF. The DNA of the CDR3 is TGTGCCAGTTCGGACGGGGGAGGGCAAGAGACCCAGTACTTC.

The chain combines TRBV27 with TRBJ2-3; possible D gene TRBD2, 5 bases. Germline V lookup: CDR1 MNHEY, CDR2 SMNVEV (reference sequence). This CDR3 is 14 amino acids long. With 8 bases removed from V and 2 bases from J, the gap between germline ends came to 14 bases. This CDR3 reads CASGHGINTDTQYF. The CDR3 bases are TGTGCCAGCGGGCACGGGATAAACACAGATACGCAGTATTTT.

The chain is built from TRBV25-1 and TRBJ1-2, with a weak D call TRBD1 (5 bases). CDR3 length equals 13 residues. V gave up 2 bases and J gave up 4 bases, with 8 bases separating them. In germline, CDR1 is MGHDK, CDR2 SYGVNS. The chain's CDR3 is CASSEGGIYGYTF. The CDR3 bases are TGTGCCAGCAGTGAAGGGGGAATCTATGGCTACACCTTC.

The rearrangement uses TRBV30 and TRBJ1-2; D uncertain. Germline assignment: CDR1 GTSNPN and CDR2 SVGIG (reference sequence). This CDR3 comprises 16 residues. V dropped 5 bases and J dropped 0 bases, with 19 bases sitting between them. CDR3 coding DNA: TGTGCCTGGGGGGATCTCCCGGGCCCAACTAACTATGGCTACACCTTC. Translated, it gives CAWGDLPGPTNYGYTF.